The 26 T cell receptor beta chains given below trace back to one sample, sequenced in a study of regulatory T cells in long-lasting Graves disease. Time point defined: persistent/refractory GD, antithyroid drugs over 5 years with positive TRAb. Extracted RNA from PBMCs served as the source of the TCR library. Assembly of TCR beta libraries relied on iRepertoire HTBI primers together with Arm-PCR of CDR3 regions. Each CDR3 protein is one row after TCRdb ran MiXCR on the multiplex PCR reads. The sample lists about 400,000 distinct CDR3 sequences; around 21% were seen once. The sample consisted of peripheral blood mononuclear cells (PBMCs), taken when the disease was refractory, from a patient treated with antithyroid drugs. These receptors originate from a female donor with Graves disease.

This clonotype was seen ten or more times. The chain uses TRBV10-3 and TRBJ1-1; the match to TRBD1 covers 8 bases. CDR3 length: 14 residues. Looked up from germline, CDR1 is ENHRY and CDR2 is SYGVKD. After removal of 8 bases from V and 5 bases from J, the junction contained 10 bases not matched to a gene. The CDR3 coding sequence is TGTGCCATCCGAGACGGACAGGGTTGGACTGAAGCTTTCTTT. It specifies CAIRDGQGWTEAFF.

This clonotype was seen a few times. The chain couples TRBV3-1 to TRBJ1-5; D might be TRBD1 (5 bases). The CDR3 length is 16 residues. Germline loops: CDR1 LGHDT, CDR2 YNNKEL (reference sequence). V was shortened by 2 bases and J by 3 bases, with 14 bases between the two germline ends. The CDR3 spells CASSQWSGEHNQPQHF. The CDR3 nucleotides read TGTGCCAGCAGCCAATGGTCGGGGGAGCACAATCAGCCCCAGCATTTT.

In regard to this clonotype: A much larger clone lies one base from this, so it may be a read error. The chain is built from TRBV27 and TRBJ1-5; possibly TRBD1 for D (5 bases). Germline lookup yields CDR1 MNHEY and CDR2 SMNVEV (reference sequence). This CDR3 is built from 16 residues. CDR3 sequence (DNA): TGTGCCAGCAGTTTAGGCAGGGCTTATGGCAATCAGCCCCGGCATTTT. Residues: CASSLGRAYGNQPRHF.

The V call is TRBV18, the J call TRBJ1-1, with 8 bases fitting TRBD1. The CDR3 length is 15 residues. From germline, CDR1 is KGHSH and CDR2 LQKENI. Germline trimming cut 2 bases from V and 1 base from J; bases unmatched to any gene: 3. CDR3 DNA: TGTGCCAGCTCACCAGCCGGGACAGGGAACACTGAAGCTTTCTTT. This gives the protein CASSPAGTGNTEAFF. The variable domain in full, with the rest retrieved from reference TRBV18 and TRBJ1-1, is NAGVMQNPRHLVRRRGQEARLRCSPMKGHSHVYWYRQLPEEGLKFMVYLQKENIIDESGMPKERFSAEFPKEGPSILRIQQVVRGDSAAYFCASSPAGTGNTEAFFGQGTRLTVV.

The sample holds many counts of this clonotype. This chain uses TRBV28 with TRBJ2-5; D possibly corresponds to TRBD1 (6 bases). Trimming shortened V by 5 bases and J by 3 bases, and 13 bases separated the two germline ends. The germline gives CDR1 MDHEN, CDR2 SYDVKM. The CDR3 is made up of 14 amino acids. The CDR3 spells CASSEGTRKETQYF. The CDR3 DNA sequence: TGTGCCAGCAGTGAAGGGACACGGAAAGAGACCCAGTACTTC.

This clonotype was seen only a few times. The chain joins TRBV28 to TRBJ1-2, with a possible D match to TRBD1 (5 bases). This CDR3 contains 13 residues. Trimming took off 3 bases at V and 3 bases at J, with 8 bases between the two ends. Germline lookup yields CDR1 MDHEN and CDR2 SYDVKM. For the CDR3, the DNA is TGTGCCAGCAGTTTCCAGGGACACTATGGCTACACCTTC. This translates into CASSFQGHYGYTF.

A few counts support this clonotype. The chain links TRBV24-1 to TRBJ2-2; a possible D gene is TRBD1 (6 bases). Germline CDR1 reads KGHDR; CDR2 reads SFDVKD. The ends were cut back, 1 base at V and 0 bases at J, with 8 bases in the middle. CDR3 length equals 16 residues. In nucleotides, the CDR3 is TGTGCCACCAGTGATTTAGGACAGTCGAACACCGGGGAGCTGTTTTTT. Protein product: CATSDLGQSNTGELFF.

This clonotype was detected ten times or more. The V call is TRBV28, the J call TRBJ1-5; no firm D call. The CDR3 runs to 14 residues. The germline V gene encodes CDR1 MDHEN and CDR2 SYDVKM. V was pared by 4 bases and J by 5 bases, with 12 bases between. The CDR3 DNA follows: TGTGCCAGCAGTTCACGGGGAGGCCATCAGCCCCAGCATTTT. Translated, it gives CASSSRGGHQPQHF.

This clonotype occurred once. The rearrangement uses TRBV6-4 and TRBJ2-1; TRBD2 is a possible D gene (5 bases). Trimming removed 4 bases from V and 6 bases from J, with 22 bases in between. Germline values: CDR1 MRHNA, CDR2 SNTAGT. CDR3 length: 17 residues. This CDR3 is CASSVILAGLRFNEQFF. The CDR3, as DNA: TGTGCCAGCAGTGTTATTCTTGCGGGCCTCAGGTTCAATGAGCAGTTCTTC.

There are many counts of this clonotype. J is TRBJ2-2 and V is TRBV7-8; no clear D. The CDR3 sequence is 16 residues long. From germline, CDR1 is SGHVS and CDR2 FQNEAQ. Trimming pared 4 bases from V and 0 bases from J, leaving 12 bases between. The CDR3 is CASSWVSATNTGELFF. The CDR3 nucleotides read TGTGCCAGCAGCTGGGTTAGTGCAACGAACACCGGGGAGCTGTTTTTT.

This clonotype was picked up a small number of times. This chain joins TRBV7-8 and TRBJ2-4; D is unclear. The CDR3 extends over 16 amino acids. Trimming took off 5 bases at V and 0 bases at J, with 14 bases between the two ends. Germline-derived CDR1 and CDR2 are SGHVS and FQNEAQ. In nucleotides, the CDR3 is TGTGCCAGCAGCCTTAACACTTTACTAGCCAAAAACATTCAGTACTTC. Its protein product is CASSLNTLLAKNIQYF.

The chain recombines TRBV7-9 with TRBJ2-5, with a possible D match to TRBD1 (6 bases). The ends were cut back, 4 bases at V and 0 bases at J, with 12 bases in the middle. The CDR3 consists of 15 residues. Germline V gene data show CDR1 as SEHNR and CDR2 as FQNEAQ (reference sequence). The DNA of the CDR3 is TGTGCCAGCAGCTCGATCACAGGGCACCAAGAGACCCAGTACTTC. The encoded protein is CASSSITGHQETQYF.

This clonotype was detected ten times or more. The V call is TRBV2, the J call TRBJ2-7; 11 bases match TRBD2. V shed 6 bases and J 7 bases; nucleotides not matched to a gene: 8. The CDR3 length is 14 residues. The germline V gene encodes CDR1 SNHLY and CDR2 FYNNEI. The CDR3 bases are TGTGCCAGCAGGAATTTAGCGGGAGGGGAGGAGCAGTACTTC. Encoded protein: CASRNLAGGEEQYF.

The gene calls are TRBV4-2 and TRBJ2-4; D is uncertain. The CDR3 is made up of 13 amino acids. In germline, CDR1 is LGHNA, CDR2 YNFKEQ. V was clipped by 4 bases and J by 6 bases, with 10 bases between them. The CDR3 region has the DNA TGTGCCAGCAGCCTAGGTTATGGAAACATTCAGTACTTC. Translated: CASSLGYGNIQYF.

This clonotype was counted at least ten times. The junction does not match germline at one end; this may be a read error. The chain combines TRBV2 with TRBJ1-2; D is perhaps TRBD1 (6 bases). Germline-derived CDR1 and CDR2 are SNHLY and FYNNEI. The CDR3 runs to 14 residues. The CDR3 nucleotides read TGTGCCAGCAACCTACGGACAGTGGGGTTGTTACTATCCTTC. Amino acids: CASNLRTVGLLLSF.

This clonotype was picked up many times. The rearrangement joins TRBV2 to TRBJ1-5; D may be TRBD1 (6 bases). The V end lost 6 bases, the J end lost 3 bases, and 12 bases lay between the germline ends. Germline CDR1 and CDR2: SNHLY and FYNNEI. The CDR3 length is 14 residues. CDR3 sequence (DNA): TGTGCCAGCAGCGGGGACACAAACAATCAGCCCCAGCATTTT. Translated, it gives CASSGDTNNQPQHF. The variable domain in full, with the rest retrieved from reference TRBV2 and TRBJ1-5, is EPEVTQTPSHQVTQMGQEVILRCVPISNHLYFYWYRQILGQKVEFLVSFYNNEISEKSEIFDDQFSVERPDGSNFTLKIRSTKLEDSAMYFCASSGDTNNQPQHFGDGTRLSIL.

This clonotype was found a few times. The rearrangement uses TRBV5-1 and TRBJ2-3, with 11 bases identical to TRBD2. CDR3 length: 18 residues. V shed 4 bases, J shed 1 base, and the junction held 11 bases outside the gene matches. Germline CDR1 and CDR2: SGHRS and YFSETQ. This CDR3 is CASSHGLAGQRGTDTQYF. Written as DNA, the CDR3 is TGCGCCAGCAGCCACGGACTAGCGGGCCAGAGAGGCACAGATACGCAGTATTTT.

This clonotype came up many times. V and J are TRBV28 and TRBJ2-7; D perhaps matches TRBD1 (8 bases). The V end was cut by 7 bases, the J end by 3 bases, with 10 bases between. Per the germline V gene, CDR1 is MDHEN and CDR2 is SYDVKM. This CDR3 region has 12 residues. The CDR3 sequence is CASNRGGYEQYF. CDR3 DNA sequence: TGTGCCAGCAACAGGGGGGGCTACGAGCAGTACTTC.

This clonotype appeared many times. The chain has TRBV12-3 or TRBV12-4 and TRBJ2-2; the D is unclear. This CDR3 spans 13 amino acids. V was pared by 7 bases and J by 7 bases, with 13 bases between. The CDR3 here is CASTIWGSGELFF. CDR3 DNA sequence: TGTGCCAGCACCATATGGGGTAGCGGGGAGCTGTTTTTT.

On this clonotype: Compared with germline, one end of the junction differs, possibly owing to a read error. The V call is TRBV9, the J call TRBJ1-2; D not certain. This CDR3 contains 15 residues. The germline CDR1 and CDR2 sequences are SGDLS and YYNGEE. The CDR3 is CASSGRPPNNYGYIF. CDR3 in DNA: TGTGCCAGCAGCGGAAGACCGCCAAATAACTATGGCTACATCTTC.

Worth noting for this clonotype: A much larger clone differs from this one at a single base, so this may be a read error. The chain joins TRBV27 to TRBJ1-5; D is perhaps TRBD1 (5 bases). From germline, CDR1 is MNHEY and CDR2 SMNVEV (reference sequence). The CDR3 is 15 amino acids. The CDR3 bases are TGTGCCAGCAGTTTATCGGGGGACGGGTACCAGCCCCAGAATTTT. Its translation: CASSLSGDGYQPQNF.

This clonotype showed up just a few times. CDR3 sequence: CASSSEPGAVAEAFF. The DNA for the CDR3 is TGTGCCAGCAGTTCTGAGCCGGGGGCGGTCGCTGAAGCTTTCTTT. The J gene is TRBJ1-1, the V gene TRBV27, with D possibly TRBD1 on 6 matching bases. Germline V CDR1 and CDR2: MNHEY, SMNVEV (reference sequence). The CDR3 is 15 amino acids. The V gene lost 4 bases and the J gene lost 6 bases, with 18 bases spanning the gap.

This sequence joins TRBV9 and TRBJ2-2; the D gene is possibly TRBD2 (5 bases). The V gene's germline CDR1 is SGDLS and CDR2 YYNGEE. The CDR3 has 17 amino acids. V lost 4 bases and J 7 bases, leaving 23 bases between the germline ends. CDR3 sequence reads: CASSPTLGSQQGGELFF. DNA of the CDR3: TGTGCCAGCAGCCCCACCTTGGGGAGCCAACAAGGCGGGGAGCTGTTTTTT.

This clonotype occurred a few times. V gene TRBV20-1 combines with J gene TRBJ2-7, with a possible D match to TRBD1 (5 bases). Looked up from germline, CDR1 is DFQATT and CDR2 is SNEGSKA (reference sequence). V was shortened by 5 bases and J by 5 bases, with 10 bases between the two germline ends. The CDR3 runs to 11 residues. For the CDR3, the DNA is TGCAGTGCTGTAGGGGTCCACGAGCAGTACTTC. Translation gives CSAVGVHEQYF.

The CDR3 protein is CASSRKPGSSGEQYF. In nucleotides, the CDR3 is TGTGCCAGCAGTCGAAAACCCGGGAGTTCGGGAGAGCAGTACTTC. The V and J genes are TRBV9 and TRBJ2-7; D possibly corresponds to TRBD2 (6 bases). V shed 5 bases and J shed 7 bases, with 22 bases lying between them. In germline, CDR1 is SGDLS, CDR2 YYNGEE. The CDR3 is 15 amino acids.

The chain joins TRBV27 to TRBJ2-5; D possibly matches TRBD1 or TRBD2 (6 bases each). The CDR3 sequence is 15 residues long. Per the germline V gene, CDR1 is MNHEY and CDR2 is SMNVEV (reference sequence). V was pared by 6 bases and J by 4 bases, with 18 bases between. The chain's CDR3 is CASSPLRGDLETQYF. The CDR3, as DNA: TGTGCCAGCAGCCCGCTGAGGGGGGACCTAGAGACCCAGTACTTC.